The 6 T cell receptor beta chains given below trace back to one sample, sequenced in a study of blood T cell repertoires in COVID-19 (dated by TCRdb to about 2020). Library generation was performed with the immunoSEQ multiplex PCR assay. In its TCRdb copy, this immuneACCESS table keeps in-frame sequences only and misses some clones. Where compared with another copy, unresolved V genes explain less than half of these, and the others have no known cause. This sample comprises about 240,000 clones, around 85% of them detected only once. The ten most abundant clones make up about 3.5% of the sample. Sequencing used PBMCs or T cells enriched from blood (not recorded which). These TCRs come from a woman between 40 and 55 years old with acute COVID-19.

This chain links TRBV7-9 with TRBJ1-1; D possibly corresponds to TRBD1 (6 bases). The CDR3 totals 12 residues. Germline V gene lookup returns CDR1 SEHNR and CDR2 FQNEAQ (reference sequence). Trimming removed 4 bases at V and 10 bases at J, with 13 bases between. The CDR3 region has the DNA TGTGCCAGCAGCTCGCAGGGGCGGGTAGCTTTCTTT. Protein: CASSSQGRVAFF. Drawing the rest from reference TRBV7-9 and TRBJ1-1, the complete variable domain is DTGVSQNPRHKITKRGQNVTFRCDPISEHNRLYWYRQTLGQGPEFLTYFQNEAQLEKSRLLSDRFSAERPKGSFSTLEIQRTEQGDSAMYLCASSSQGRVAFFGQGTRLTVV.

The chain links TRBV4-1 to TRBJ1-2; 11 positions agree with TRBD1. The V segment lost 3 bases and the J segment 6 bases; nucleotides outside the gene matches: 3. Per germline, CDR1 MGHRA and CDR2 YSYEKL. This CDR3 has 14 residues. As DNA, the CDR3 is TGCGCCAGCAGCCATGCGGGACAGGGGGATGGCTACACCTTC. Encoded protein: CASSHAGQGDGYTF.

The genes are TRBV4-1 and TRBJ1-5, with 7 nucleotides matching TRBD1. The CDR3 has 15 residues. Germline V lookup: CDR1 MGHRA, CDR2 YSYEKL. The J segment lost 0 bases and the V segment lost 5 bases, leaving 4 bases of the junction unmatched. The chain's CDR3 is CASSSTGASNQPQHF. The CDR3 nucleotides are TGCGCCAGCAGCTCCACAGGGGCTAGCAATCAGCCCCAGCATTTT.

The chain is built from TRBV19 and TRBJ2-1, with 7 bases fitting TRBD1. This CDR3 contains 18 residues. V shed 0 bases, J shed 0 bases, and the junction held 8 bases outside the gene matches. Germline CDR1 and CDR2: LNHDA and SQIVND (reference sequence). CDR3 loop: CASSIDRGQGSSYNEQFF. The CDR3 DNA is TGTGCCAGTAGTATAGATAGGGGGCAGGGTAGCTCCTACAATGAGCAGTTCTTC. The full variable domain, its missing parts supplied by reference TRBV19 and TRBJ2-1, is DGGITQSPKYLFRKEGQNVTLSCEQNLNHDAMYWYRQDPGQGLRLIYYSQIVNDFQKGDIAEGYSVSREKKESFPLTVTSAQKNPTAFYLCASSIDRGQGSSYNEQFFGPGTRLTVL.

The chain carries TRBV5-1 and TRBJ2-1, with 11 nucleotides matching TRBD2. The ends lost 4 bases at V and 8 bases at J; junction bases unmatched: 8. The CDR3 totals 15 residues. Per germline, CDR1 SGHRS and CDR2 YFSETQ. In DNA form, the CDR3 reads TGCGCCAGCAGCGTGACTAGCGGGGCCATGGATGAGCAGTTCTTC. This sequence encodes CASSVTSGAMDEQFF.

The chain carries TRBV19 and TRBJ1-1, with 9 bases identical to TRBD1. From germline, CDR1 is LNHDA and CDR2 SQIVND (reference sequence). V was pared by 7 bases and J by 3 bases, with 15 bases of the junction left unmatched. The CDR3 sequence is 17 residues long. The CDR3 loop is CASTYAEGTGFDTEAFF. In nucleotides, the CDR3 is TGTGCCAGTACCTACGCCGAAGGGACAGGGTTCGACACTGAAGCTTTCTTT. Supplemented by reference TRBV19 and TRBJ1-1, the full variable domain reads DGGITQSPKYLFRKEGQNVTLSCEQNLNHDAMYWYRQDPGQGLRLIYYSQIVNDFQKGDIAEGYSVSREKKESFPLTVTSAQKNPTAFYLCASTYAEGTGFDTEAFFGQGTRLTVV.